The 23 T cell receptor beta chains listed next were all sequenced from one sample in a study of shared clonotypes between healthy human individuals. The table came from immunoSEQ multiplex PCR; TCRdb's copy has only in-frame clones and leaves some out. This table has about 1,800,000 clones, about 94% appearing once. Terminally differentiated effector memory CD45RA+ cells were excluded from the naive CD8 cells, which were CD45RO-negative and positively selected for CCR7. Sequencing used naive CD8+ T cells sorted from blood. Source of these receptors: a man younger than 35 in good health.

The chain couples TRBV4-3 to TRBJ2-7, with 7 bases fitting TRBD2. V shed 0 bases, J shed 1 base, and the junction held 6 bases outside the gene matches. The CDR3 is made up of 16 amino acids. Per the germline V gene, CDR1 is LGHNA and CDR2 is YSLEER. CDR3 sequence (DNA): TGCGCCAGCAGCCAAGATGGGGGGGAGGGATCCTACGAGCAGTACTTC. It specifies CASSQDGGEGSYEQYF.

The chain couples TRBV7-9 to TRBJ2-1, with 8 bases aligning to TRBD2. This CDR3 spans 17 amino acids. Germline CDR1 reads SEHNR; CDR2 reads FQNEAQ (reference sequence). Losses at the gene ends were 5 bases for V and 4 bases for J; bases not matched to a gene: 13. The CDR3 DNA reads TGTGCCAGCAGCGAGGTGGGAGCGGGGGCCCCATACAATGAGCAGTTCTTC. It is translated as CASSEVGAGAPYNEQFF.

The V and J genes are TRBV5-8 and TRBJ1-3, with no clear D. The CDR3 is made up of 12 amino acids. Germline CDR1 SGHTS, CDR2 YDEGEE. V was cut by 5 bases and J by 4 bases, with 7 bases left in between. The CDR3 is CASRMQGNTIYF. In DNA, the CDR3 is TGTGCCAGCAGAATGCAAGGAAACACCATATATTTT. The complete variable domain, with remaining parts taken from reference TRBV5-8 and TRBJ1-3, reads EAGVTQSPTHLIKTRGQQATLRCSPISGHTSVYWYQQALGLGLQFLLWYDEGEERNRGNFPPRFSGRQFPNYSSELNVNALELEDSALYLCASRMQGNTIYFGEGSWLTVV.

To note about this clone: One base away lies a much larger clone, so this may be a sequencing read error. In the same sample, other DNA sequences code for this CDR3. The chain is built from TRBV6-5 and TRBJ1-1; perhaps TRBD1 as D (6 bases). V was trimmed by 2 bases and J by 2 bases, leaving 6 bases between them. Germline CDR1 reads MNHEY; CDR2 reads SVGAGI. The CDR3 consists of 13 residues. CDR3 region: CASSYGGNTEAFF. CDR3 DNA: TGTGCCAGCAGTTACGGGGGCAACACTGAAGCTTTCTTT.

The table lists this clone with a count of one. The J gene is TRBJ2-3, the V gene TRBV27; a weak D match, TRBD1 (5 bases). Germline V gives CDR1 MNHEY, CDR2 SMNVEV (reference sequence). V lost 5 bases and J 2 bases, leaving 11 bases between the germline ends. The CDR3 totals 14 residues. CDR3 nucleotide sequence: TGTGCCAGCAGTCCCGGACACGACACAGATACGCAGTATTTT. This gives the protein CASSPGHDTDTQYF.

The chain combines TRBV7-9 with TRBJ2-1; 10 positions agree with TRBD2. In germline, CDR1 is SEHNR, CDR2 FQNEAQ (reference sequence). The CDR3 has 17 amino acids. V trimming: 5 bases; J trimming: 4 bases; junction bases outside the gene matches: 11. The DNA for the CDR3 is TGTGCCAGCAGCCCCCGGATTGGTAGCGGGGGGTACAATGAGCAGTTCTTC. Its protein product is CASSPRIGSGGYNEQFF.

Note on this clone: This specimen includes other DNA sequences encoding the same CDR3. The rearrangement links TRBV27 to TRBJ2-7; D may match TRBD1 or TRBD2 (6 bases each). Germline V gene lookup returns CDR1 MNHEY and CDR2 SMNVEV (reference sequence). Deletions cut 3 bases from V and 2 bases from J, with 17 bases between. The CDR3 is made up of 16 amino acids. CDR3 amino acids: CASSFSTGAFTYEQYF. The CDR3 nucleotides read TGTGCCAGCAGTTTCAGTACGGGGGCCTTTACCTACGAGCAGTACTTC.

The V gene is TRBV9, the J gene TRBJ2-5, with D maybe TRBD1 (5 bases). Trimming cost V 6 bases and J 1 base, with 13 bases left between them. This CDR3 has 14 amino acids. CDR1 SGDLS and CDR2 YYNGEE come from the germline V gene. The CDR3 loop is CASTAGWGQETQYF. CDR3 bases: TGTGCCAGCACCGCAGGGTGGGGCCAAGAGACCCAGTACTTC.

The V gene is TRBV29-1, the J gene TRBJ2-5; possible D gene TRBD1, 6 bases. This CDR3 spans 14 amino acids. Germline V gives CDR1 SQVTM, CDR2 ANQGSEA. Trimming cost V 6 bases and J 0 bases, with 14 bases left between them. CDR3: CSVDLPGDQETQYF. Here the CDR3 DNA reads TGCAGCGTGGACCTGCCAGGGGACCAAGAGACCCAGTACTTC.

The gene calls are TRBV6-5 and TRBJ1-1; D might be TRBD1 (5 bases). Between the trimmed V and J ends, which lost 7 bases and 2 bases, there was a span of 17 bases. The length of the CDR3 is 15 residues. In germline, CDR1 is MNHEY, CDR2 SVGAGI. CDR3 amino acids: CASNTGPTPNTEAFF. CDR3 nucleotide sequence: TGTGCCAGCAACACGGGACCGACCCCCAACACTGAAGCTTTCTTT.

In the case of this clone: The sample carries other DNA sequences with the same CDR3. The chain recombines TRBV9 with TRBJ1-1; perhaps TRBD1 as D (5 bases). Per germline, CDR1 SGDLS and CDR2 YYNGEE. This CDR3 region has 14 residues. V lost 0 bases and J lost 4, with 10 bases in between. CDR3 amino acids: CASSVGGGTTEAFF. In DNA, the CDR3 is TGTGCCAGCAGCGTAGGTGGCGGGACCACTGAAGCTTTCTTT.

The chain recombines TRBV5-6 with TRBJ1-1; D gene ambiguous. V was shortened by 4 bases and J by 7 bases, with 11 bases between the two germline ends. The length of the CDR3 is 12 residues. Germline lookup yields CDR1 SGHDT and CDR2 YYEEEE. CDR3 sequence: CASSPGGSEAFF. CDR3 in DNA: TGTGCCAGCAGCCCCGGAGGCAGTGAAGCTTTCTTT.

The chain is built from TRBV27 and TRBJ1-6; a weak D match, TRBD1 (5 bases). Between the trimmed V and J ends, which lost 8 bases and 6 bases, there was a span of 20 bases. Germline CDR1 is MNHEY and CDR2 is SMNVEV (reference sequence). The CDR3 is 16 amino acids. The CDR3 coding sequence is TGTGCCAGCGCGGTTGGGGGAGGAGGGTTTAATTCACCCCTCCACTTT. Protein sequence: CASAVGGGGFNSPLHF.

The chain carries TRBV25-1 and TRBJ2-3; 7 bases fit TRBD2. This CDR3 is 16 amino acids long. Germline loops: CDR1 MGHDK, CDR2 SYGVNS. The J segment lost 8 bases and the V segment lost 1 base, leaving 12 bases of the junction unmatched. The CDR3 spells CASSESPGREMGTQYF. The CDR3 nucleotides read TGTGCCAGCAGTGAATCCCCCGGGCGGGAGATGGGTACGCAGTATTTT.

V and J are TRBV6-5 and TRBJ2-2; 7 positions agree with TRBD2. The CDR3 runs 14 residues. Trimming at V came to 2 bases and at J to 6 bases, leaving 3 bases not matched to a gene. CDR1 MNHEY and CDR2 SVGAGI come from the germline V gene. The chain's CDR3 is CASSYTLASGELFF. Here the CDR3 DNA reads TGTGCCAGCAGTTACACACTAGCGTCCGGGGAGCTGTTTTTT.

The CDR3 region has the DNA TGTGCCAGTAGCACCGGGACATCCTATTACGAGCAGTACTTC. The encoded protein is CASSTGTSYYEQYF. The chain joins TRBV19 to TRBJ2-7; tentative D call: TRBD1 (6 bases). The CDR3 loop spans 14 amino acids. Deletions cut 6 bases from V and 4 bases from J, with 16 bases between. Germline loops: CDR1 LNHDA, CDR2 SQIVND (reference sequence).

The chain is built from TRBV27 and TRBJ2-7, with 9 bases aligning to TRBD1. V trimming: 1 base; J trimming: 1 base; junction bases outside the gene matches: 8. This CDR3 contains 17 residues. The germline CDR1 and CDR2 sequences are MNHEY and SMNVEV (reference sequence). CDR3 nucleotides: TGTGCCAGCAGTTTATGGTATCCGGGACAGGGTTCCTACGAGCAGTACTTC. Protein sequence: CASSLWYPGQGSYEQYF.

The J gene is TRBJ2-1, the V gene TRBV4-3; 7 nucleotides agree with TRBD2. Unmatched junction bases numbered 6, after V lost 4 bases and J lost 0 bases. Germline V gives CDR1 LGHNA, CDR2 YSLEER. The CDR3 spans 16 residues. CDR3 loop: CASSPALAASYNEQFF. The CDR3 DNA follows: TGCGCCAGCAGCCCCGCCCTAGCGGCCTCCTACAATGAGCAGTTCTTC.

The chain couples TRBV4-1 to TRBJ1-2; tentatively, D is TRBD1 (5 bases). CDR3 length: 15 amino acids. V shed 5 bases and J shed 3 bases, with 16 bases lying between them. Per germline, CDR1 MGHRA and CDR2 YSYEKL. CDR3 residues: CASSSRGPGYYGYTF. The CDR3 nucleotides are TGCGCCAGCAGCTCCCGGGGCCCCGGGTACTATGGCTACACCTTC.

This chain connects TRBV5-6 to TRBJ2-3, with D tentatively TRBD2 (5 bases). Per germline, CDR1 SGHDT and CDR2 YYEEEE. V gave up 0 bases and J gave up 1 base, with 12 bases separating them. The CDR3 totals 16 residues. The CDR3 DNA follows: TGTGCCAGCAGCTTGGGCCCGGGAACCCGCACAGATACGCAGTATTTT. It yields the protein CASSLGPGTRTDTQYF. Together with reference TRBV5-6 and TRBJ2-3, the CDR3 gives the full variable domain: DAGVTQSPTHLIKTRGQQVTLRCSPKSGHDTVSWYQQALGQGPQFIFQYYEEEERQRGNFPDRFSGHQFPNYSSELNVNALLLGDSALYLCASSLGPGTRTDTQYFGPGTRLTVL.

The CDR3 spells CASSLGQGMNTEAFF. The CDR3 bases are TGTGCCAGCAGCTTAGGTCAGGGAATGAACACTGAAGCTTTCTTT. The V and J genes are TRBV7-2 and TRBJ1-1; maybe TRBD1 (5 bases). The CDR3 runs to 15 residues. The V end lost 1 base, the J end lost 0 bases, and 9 bases lay between the germline ends. Germline V gene sequence: CDR1 SGHTA, CDR2 FQGNSA.

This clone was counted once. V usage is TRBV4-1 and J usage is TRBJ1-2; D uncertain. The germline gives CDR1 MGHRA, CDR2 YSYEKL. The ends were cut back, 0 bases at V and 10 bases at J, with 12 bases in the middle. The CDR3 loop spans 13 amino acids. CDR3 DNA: TGCGCCAGCAGCCAAGAACGTGGGAGCGACTACACCTTC. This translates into CASSQERGSDYTF.

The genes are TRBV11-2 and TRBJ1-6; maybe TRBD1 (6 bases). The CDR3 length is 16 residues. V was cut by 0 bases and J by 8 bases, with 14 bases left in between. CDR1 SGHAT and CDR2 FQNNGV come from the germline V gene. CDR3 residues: CASSLDPGVVDSPLHF. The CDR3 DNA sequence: TGTGCCAGCAGCTTAGATCCAGGGGTGGTCGATTCACCCCTCCACTTT.